The 20 T cell receptor beta chains reported below all come from one sample, sequenced in a study of blood T cell repertoires in COVID-19. The table came from immunoSEQ multiplex PCR; TCRdb's copy has only in-frame clones and leaves some out. The sample comprises under 350,000 clones, 80% to 90% of which are singletons, and around 4.2% rests with the top ten. Sequenced material: PBMCs or T cells enriched from blood (not recorded which). These receptors were obtained from a woman in her 40s with acute COVID-19.

The V call is TRBV5-8, the J call TRBJ1-5; D remains unclear. CDR1 is SGHTS, CDR2 YDEGEE, per germline. Trimming pared 2 bases from V and 0 bases from J, leaving 12 bases between. The CDR3 consists of 16 residues. CDR3 DNA sequence: TGTGCCAGCAGCTTTGATCTAGGTCATAGCAATCAGCCCCAGCATTTT. It encodes CASSFDLGHSNQPQHF.

About this clone: This same CDR3 is encoded by further DNA sequences in the sample. CDR3 nucleotides: TGTGCCAGCTCGCCCACAGGGGCCGACACTGAAGCTTTCTTT. Translated: CASSPTGADTEAFF. The chain combines TRBV18 with TRBJ1-1, with TRBD1 matching over 7 bases. Looked up from germline, CDR1 is KGHSH and CDR2 is LQKENI. The CDR3 covers 14 residues. After removal of 6 bases from V and 3 bases from J, the junction contained 7 bases not matched to a gene. The entire variable domain, with the rest obtained from reference TRBV18 and TRBJ1-1, is as follows: NAGVMQNPRHLVRRRGQEARLRCSPMKGHSHVYWYRQLPEEGLKFMVYLQKENIIDESGMPKERFSAEFPKEGPSILRIQQVVRGDSAAYFCASSPTGADTEAFFGQGTRLTVV.

V usage is TRBV7-9 and J usage is TRBJ1-6; no definite D call. Germline V lookup: CDR1 SEHNR, CDR2 FQNEAQ (reference sequence). V was pared by 3 bases and J by 8 bases, with 11 bases between. The CDR3 loop spans 14 amino acids. DNA for the CDR3: TGTGCCAGCAGCTTGACAATCTCTGATTCACCCCTCCACTTT. Translated: CASSLTISDSPLHF.

This chain connects TRBV6-5 to TRBJ2-7; 10 bases map to TRBD1. The CDR3 totals 14 residues. V shed 6 bases and J 6 bases; nucleotides not matched to a gene: 8. The germline CDR1 and CDR2 sequences are MNHEY and SVGAGI. The CDR3 region has the DNA TGTGCCAGCAGCCTCCGGGGACAGGGGACCGAGCAGTACTTC. It yields the protein CASSLRGQGTEQYF.

The CDR3 protein is CASSLRQSLSSGANVLTF. The CDR3 nucleotides are TGTGCCAGCAGCTTACGACAGTCCCTGAGCTCTGGGGCCAACGTCCTGACTTTC. J is TRBJ2-6 and V is TRBV7-2; D possibly corresponds to TRBD1 (5 bases). This CDR3 is 18 amino acids long. Trimming removed 2 bases from V and 0 bases from J, with 14 bases in between. Germline CDR1 SGHTA, CDR2 FQGNSA.

Notes on this clone: One end of the junction does not line up with germline, which may come from a read error. The J gene is TRBJ1-6, the V gene TRBV28; D might be TRBD1 (5 bases). From germline, CDR1 is MDHEN and CDR2 SYDVKM. The CDR3 loop spans 16 amino acids. CDR3 DNA: TGTGCCAGCAGTTTTTATGTACGACAGTCGACTGGACCCTTCCACTTT. Amino acids: CASSFYVRQSTGPFHF.

The J gene is TRBJ1-1, the V gene TRBV6-2 or TRBV6-3; the D is unclear. CDR1 MNHEY and CDR2 SVGEGT come from the germline V gene. V lost 4 bases to trimming and J lost 3 bases, with 9 bases between them. This CDR3 is 13 amino acids long. The CDR3 bases are TGTGCCAGCAGTTCCCTCTCCGACACTGAAGCTTTCTTT. Translating gives CASSSLSDTEAFF.

This sequence joins TRBV7-2 and TRBJ1-6; 7 positions match TRBD1. CDR3 length: 15 residues. CDR1 and CDR2 from the germline V gene are SGHTA and FQGNSA. Germline trimming cut 3 bases from V and 8 bases from J; bases unmatched to any gene: 7. The CDR3 region has the DNA TGTGCCAGCAGCTTGAAGACAGGGACGTATTCACCCCTCCACTTT. Its translation is CASSLKTGTYSPLHF. The variable domain in full, completed from reference TRBV7-2 and TRBJ1-6, reads GAGVSQSPSNKVTEKGKDVELRCDPISGHTALYWYRQSLGQGLEFLIYFQGNSAPDKSGLPSDRFSAERTGGSVSTLTIQRTQQEDSAVYLCASSLKTGTYSPLHFGNGTRLTVT.

The CDR3, as DNA: TGTGCCAGCAGCTCCCCGGGTGATAGCGGGTTGGCTAGCACAGATACGCAGTATTTT. Translated: CASSSPGDSGLASTDTQYF. V is TRBV11-3 and J is TRBJ2-3; 7 bases line up with TRBD2. With V trimmed by 4 bases and J by 0 bases, 16 bases remained unmatched. Germline lookup yields CDR1 SGHNT and CDR2 YENEEA. The CDR3 extends over 19 amino acids. Complete variable domain (other parts from reference TRBV11-3 and TRBJ2-3): EAGVVQSPRYKIIEKKQPVAFWCNPISGHNTLYWYLQNLGQGPELLIRYENEEAVDDSQLPKDRFSAERLKGVDSTLKIQPAELGDSAVYLCASSSPGDSGLASTDTQYFGPGTRLTVL.

The chain is built from TRBV6-5 and TRBJ1-2, with a tentative D call TRBD1 (5 bases). The CDR3 is 13 amino acids. The V and J ends lost 7 bases and 6 bases respectively, with 15 bases between them. From germline, CDR1 is MNHEY and CDR2 SVGAGI. The CDR3: CASKLGGRDGYTF. The CDR3 DNA is TGTGCCAGCAAATTGGGGGGTAGGGATGGCTACACCTTC.

The chain carries TRBV10-2 and TRBJ2-2, with D perhaps matching TRBD2 (6 bases). Deletions cut 7 bases from V and 5 bases from J, with 11 bases between. CDR3 length equals 13 residues. Per germline, CDR1 WSHSY and CDR2 SAAADI. In DNA form, the CDR3 reads TGCGCCAGCACCTCGGGACTGACCGGGGAGCTGTTTTTT. Translation gives CASTSGLTGELFF.

The chain employs TRBV2 and TRBJ1-1; possibly TRBD1 for D (5 bases). The V gene lost 10 bases and the J gene lost 2 bases, with 14 bases spanning the gap. CDR3 length equals 13 residues. Germline V gene lookup returns CDR1 SNHLY and CDR2 FYNNEI. The CDR3 loop is CATKAGVNTEAFF. The CDR3 DNA is TGTGCCACGAAGGCGGGGGTAAACACTGAAGCTTTCTTT.

This chain connects TRBV7-2 to TRBJ1-5; 8 positions agree with TRBD1. The length of the CDR3 is 15 residues. The germline gives CDR1 SGHTA, CDR2 FQGNSA. V shed 1 base, J shed 7 bases, and the junction held 6 bases outside the gene matches. The CDR3 here is CASSLGWTGLQPQHF. In DNA form, the CDR3 reads TGTGCCAGCAGCTTAGGTTGGACAGGGTTACAGCCCCAGCATTTT.

The chain is built from TRBV28 and TRBJ1-2; the D is unclear. This CDR3 is 15 amino acids long. Germline values: CDR1 MDHEN, CDR2 SYDVKM. V gave up 7 bases and J gave up 4 bases, with 19 bases separating them. The CDR3 region has the DNA TGTGCCAGCACCACCCTCGTTGGGAGGGCCTATGGCTACACCTTC. Translated: CASTTLVGRAYGYTF.

DNA of the CDR3: TGTGCCAGTAGTATCGGAGGGATGGACACTGAAGCTTTCTTT. This translates into CASSIGGMDTEAFF. The chain recombines TRBV19 with TRBJ1-1, with unresolved D. Trimming cost V 3 bases and J 3 bases, with 11 bases left between them. Germline CDR1 is LNHDA and CDR2 is SQIVND (reference sequence). This CDR3 spans 14 amino acids.

Written as DNA, the CDR3 is TGTGCCAGCAGTGAAAGGGGTACAGACTCTGAAAAACTGTTTTTT. Translated, it gives CASSERGTDSEKLFF. The chain carries TRBV6-1 and TRBJ1-4; a possible D gene is TRBD1 (5 bases). V lost 2 bases, J lost 7 bases, and 14 bases lay in between. The CDR3 is 15 amino acids. Germline V gene sequence: CDR1 MNHNS, CDR2 SASEGT.

This chain links TRBV7-9 with TRBJ1-1; the match to TRBD1 covers 9 bases. In germline, CDR1 is SEHNR, CDR2 FQNEAQ (reference sequence). V shed 5 bases and J 4 bases; nucleotides not matched to a gene: 11. The length of the CDR3 is 16 residues. The CDR3 bases are TGTGCCAGCAGCACGCCACAGGGGGCCGGGGGCACTGAAGCTTTCTTT. Its translation is CASSTPQGAGGTEAFF. Full variable domain (missing parts from reference TRBV7-9 and TRBJ1-1): DTGVSQNPRHKITKRGQNVTFRCDPISEHNRLYWYRQTLGQGPEFLTYFQNEAQLEKSRLLSDRFSAERPKGSFSTLEIQRTEQGDSAMYLCASSTPQGAGGTEAFFGQGTRLTVV.

V gene TRBV28 combines with J gene TRBJ2-1, with D possibly being TRBD2 (6 bases). Germline V gene data show CDR1 as MDHEN and CDR2 as SYDVKM. The ends were cut back, 5 bases at V and 0 bases at J, with 14 bases in the middle. This CDR3 contains 16 residues. CDR3 sequence: CASSGFSGSSYNEQFF. As DNA, the CDR3 is TGTGCCAGCAGTGGATTTAGCGGCAGCTCCTACAATGAGCAGTTCTTC.

This chain connects TRBV11-1 to TRBJ1-1, with TRBD1 matching 7 bases. From germline, CDR1 is SGHAT and CDR2 FQDESV (reference sequence). J lost 5 bases, V lost 2 bases, and 5 bases had no gene match. This CDR3 is 14 amino acids long. CDR3 DNA sequence: TGTGCCAGCAGCTTAACAGGGGTCTTTACTGAAGCTTTCTTT. Translated: CASSLTGVFTEAFF.

The chain couples TRBV28 to TRBJ2-3, with D perhaps matching TRBD2 (6 bases). CDR3 length: 15 amino acids. With 4 bases removed from V and 2 bases from J, the gap between germline ends came to 13 bases. Per the germline V gene, CDR1 is MDHEN and CDR2 is SYDVKM. The CDR3: CASSYLADNTDTQYF. The CDR3 bases are TGTGCCAGCAGTTACTTAGCGGACAACACAGATACGCAGTATTTT.